The table lists the clone carrying this T cell receptor (beta chain) with a few counts. The antigen is undetermined. These data come from a study of shared clonotypes between healthy human individuals. The study, taken as a whole, reports: Between a few donors, naive CD4 clonotypes were shared at a level of about 5%.

Each subset's genomic DNA was shared equally among a number of immunoSEQ plates. Using immunoSEQ multiplex PCR, the repertoire was profiled, and TCRdb retains in-frame clones only, with some absent. The sample shows some 1 million clones, roughly 80% of them seen only once. Germline-derived CDR1 and CDR2 are MNHEY and SVGAGI. Losses at the gene ends were 8 bases for V and 7 bases for J; bases not matched to a gene: 8. The CDR3 spans 13 residues. Nashville, Tennessee was home to all donors, who were Caucasian adults. The V gene is TRBV6-5, the J gene TRBJ1-2; 9 bases fit TRBD1. Sequencing was carried out using memory CD4+ T cells sorted from blood. The subset is: CD45RA-negative fraction. The origin of this receptor is a man aged 18 to 35 in good health. This chain's CDR3 is CASGKGQGFGYTF. The CDR3 DNA is TGTGCCAGCGGCAAGGGACAGGGTTTTGGCTACACCTTC.